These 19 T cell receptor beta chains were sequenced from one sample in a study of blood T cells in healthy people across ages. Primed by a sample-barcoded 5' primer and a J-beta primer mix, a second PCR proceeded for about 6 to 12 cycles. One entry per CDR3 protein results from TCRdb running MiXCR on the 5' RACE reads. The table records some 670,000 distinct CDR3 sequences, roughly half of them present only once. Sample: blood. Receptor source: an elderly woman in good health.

The CDR3 nucleotides read TGTGCCAGCAGTTATAAAGGGGGTAGGGGCAATCAGCCCCAGCATTTT. This gives the protein CASSYKGGRGNQPQHF. The chain has TRBV6-2 or TRBV6-3 and TRBJ1-5; D perhaps matches TRBD1 (6 bases). The CDR3 is 16 residues long. Per the germline V gene, CDR1 is MNHEY and CDR2 is SVGEGT. V was pared by 3 bases and J by 2 bases, with 14 bases between.

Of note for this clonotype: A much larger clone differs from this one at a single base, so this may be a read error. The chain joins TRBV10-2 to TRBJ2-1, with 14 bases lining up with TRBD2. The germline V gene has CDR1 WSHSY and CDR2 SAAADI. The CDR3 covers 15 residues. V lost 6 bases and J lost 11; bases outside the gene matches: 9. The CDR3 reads CASRAGTSGRNKQFF. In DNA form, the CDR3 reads TGCGCCAGCAGAGCCGGGACTAGCGGGAGAAATAAGCAGTTCTTC.

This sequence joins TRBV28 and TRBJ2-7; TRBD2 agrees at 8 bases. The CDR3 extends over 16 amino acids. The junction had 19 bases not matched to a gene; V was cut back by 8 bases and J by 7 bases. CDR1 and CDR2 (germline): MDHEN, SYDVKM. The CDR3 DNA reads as TGTGCCAGCTGCCCATCCGGGGGGGCATCGGGGAATGAGCAGTACTTC. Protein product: CASCPSGGASGNEQYF.

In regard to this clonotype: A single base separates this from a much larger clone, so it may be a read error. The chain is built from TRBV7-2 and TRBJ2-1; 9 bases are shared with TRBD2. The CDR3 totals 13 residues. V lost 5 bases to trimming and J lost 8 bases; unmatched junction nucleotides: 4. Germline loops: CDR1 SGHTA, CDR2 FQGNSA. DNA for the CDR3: TGTGCCAGCAGCCCCAGGACTAGCGATGAGCAGTTCTTC. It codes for CASSPRTSDEQFF.

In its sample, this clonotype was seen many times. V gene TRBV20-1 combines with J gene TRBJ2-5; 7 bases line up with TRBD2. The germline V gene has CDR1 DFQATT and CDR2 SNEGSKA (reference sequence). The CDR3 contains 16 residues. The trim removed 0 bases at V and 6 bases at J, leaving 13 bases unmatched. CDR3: CSARDPSSGHPKTQYF. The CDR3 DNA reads TGCAGTGCTAGAGATCCGTCTAGCGGACATCCCAAGACCCAGTACTTC.

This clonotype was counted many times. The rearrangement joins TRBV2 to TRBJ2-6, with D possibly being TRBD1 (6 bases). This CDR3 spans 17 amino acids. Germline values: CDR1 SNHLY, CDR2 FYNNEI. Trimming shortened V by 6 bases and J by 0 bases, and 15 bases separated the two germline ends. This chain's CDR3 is CASRKGGMGSGANVLTF. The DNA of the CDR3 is TGTGCCAGCAGAAAAGGGGGAATGGGCTCTGGGGCCAACGTCCTGACTTTC.

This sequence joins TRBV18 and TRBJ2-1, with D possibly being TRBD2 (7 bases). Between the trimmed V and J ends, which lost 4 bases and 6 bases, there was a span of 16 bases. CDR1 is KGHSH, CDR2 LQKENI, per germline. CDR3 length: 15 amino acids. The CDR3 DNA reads TGTGCCAGCTCACGAGGGGGGGCGTCCGGCAATGAGCAGTTCTTC. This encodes CASSRGGASGNEQFF.

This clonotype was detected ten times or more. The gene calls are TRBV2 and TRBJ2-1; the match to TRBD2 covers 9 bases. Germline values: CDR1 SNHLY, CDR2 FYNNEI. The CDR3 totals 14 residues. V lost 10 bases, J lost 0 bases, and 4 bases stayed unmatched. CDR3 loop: CATGLASSYNEQFF. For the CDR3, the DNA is TGTGCCACCGGACTAGCGAGCTCCTACAATGAGCAGTTCTTC.

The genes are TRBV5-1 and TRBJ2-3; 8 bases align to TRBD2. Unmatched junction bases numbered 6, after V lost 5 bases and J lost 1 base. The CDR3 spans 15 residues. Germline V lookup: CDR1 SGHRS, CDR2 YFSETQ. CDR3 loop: CASRDPGLGTDTQYF. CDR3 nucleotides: TGCGCCAGCAGGGATCCGGGACTAGGCACAGATACGCAGTATTTT.

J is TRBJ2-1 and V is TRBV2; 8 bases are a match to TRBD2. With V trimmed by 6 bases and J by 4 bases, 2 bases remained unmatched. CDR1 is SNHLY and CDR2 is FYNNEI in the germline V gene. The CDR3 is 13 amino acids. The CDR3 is CASRGTSYNEQFF. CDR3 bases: TGTGCCAGCAGAGGGACTAGTTACAATGAGCAGTTCTTC.

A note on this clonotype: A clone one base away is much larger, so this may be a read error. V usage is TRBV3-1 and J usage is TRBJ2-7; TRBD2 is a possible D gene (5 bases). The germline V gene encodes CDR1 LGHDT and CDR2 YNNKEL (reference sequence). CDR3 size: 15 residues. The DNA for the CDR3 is TGTGCCAGCAGCCAAGGTGGCGGGTGGTCTCACGAGCGGTACTTC. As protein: CASSQGGGWSHERYF.

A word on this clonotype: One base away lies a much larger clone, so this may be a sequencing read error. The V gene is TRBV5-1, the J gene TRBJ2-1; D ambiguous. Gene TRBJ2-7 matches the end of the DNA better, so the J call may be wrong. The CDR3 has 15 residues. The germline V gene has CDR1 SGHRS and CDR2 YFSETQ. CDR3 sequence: CASSQIDVKYNEQYF. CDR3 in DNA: TGCGCCAGCAGCCAAATAGACGTGAAATACAATGAGCAGTACTTC.

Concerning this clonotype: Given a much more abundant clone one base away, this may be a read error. This chain's CDR3 is CSASRRSASTDTQYF. CDR3 nucleotides: TGCAGTGCTAGTCGACGTAGTGCTAGCACAGATACGCAGTATTTT. The gene calls are TRBV20-1 and TRBJ2-3; no clear D gene. With 3 bases removed from V and 0 bases from J, the gap between germline ends came to 13 bases. Germline V gene lookup returns CDR1 DFQATT and CDR2 SNEGSKA (reference sequence). This CDR3 comprises 15 residues.

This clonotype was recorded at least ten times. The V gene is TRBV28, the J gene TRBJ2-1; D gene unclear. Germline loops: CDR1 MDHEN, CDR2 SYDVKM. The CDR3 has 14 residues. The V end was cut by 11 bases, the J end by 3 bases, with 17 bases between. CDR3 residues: CASRPRFFYNEQFF. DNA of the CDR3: TGTGCCTCACGCCCCAGGTTCTTCTACAATGAGCAGTTCTTC.

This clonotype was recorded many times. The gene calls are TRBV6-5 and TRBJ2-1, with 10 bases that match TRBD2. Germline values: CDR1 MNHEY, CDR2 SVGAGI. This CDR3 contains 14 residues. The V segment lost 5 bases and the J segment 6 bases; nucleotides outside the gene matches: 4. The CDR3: CASSSGGAGNEQFF. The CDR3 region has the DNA TGTGCCAGCAGTAGCGGGGGGGCCGGCAATGAGCAGTTCTTC.

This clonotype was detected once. CDR3 sequence (DNA): TGCGCCAGCAGCCAACTCGGGGCGTACAATGAGCAGTTCTTC. Protein: CASSQLGAYNEQFF. The chain uses TRBV4-3 and TRBJ2-1; perhaps D is TRBD1 or TRBD2 (5 bases each). The germline V gene encodes CDR1 LGHNA and CDR2 YSLEER. With 2 bases removed from V and 4 bases from J, the gap between germline ends came to 9 bases. This CDR3 is built from 14 residues.

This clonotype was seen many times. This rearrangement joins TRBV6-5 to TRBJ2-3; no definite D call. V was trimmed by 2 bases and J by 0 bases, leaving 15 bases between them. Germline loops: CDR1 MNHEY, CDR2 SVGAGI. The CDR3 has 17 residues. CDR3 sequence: CASSYRRPPSSTDTQYF. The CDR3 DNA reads TGTGCCAGCAGTTACCGGAGACCGCCGAGTAGCACAGATACGCAGTATTTT.

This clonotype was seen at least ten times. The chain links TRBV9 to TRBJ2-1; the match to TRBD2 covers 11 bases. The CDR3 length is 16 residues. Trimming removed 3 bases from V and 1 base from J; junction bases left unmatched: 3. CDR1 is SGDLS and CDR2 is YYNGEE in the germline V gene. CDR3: CASSARLAGSYNEQFF. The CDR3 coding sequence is TGTGCCAGCAGCGCGAGACTAGCGGGGTCCTACAATGAGCAGTTCTTC. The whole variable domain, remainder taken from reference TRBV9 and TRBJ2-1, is DSGVTQTPKHLITATGQRVTLRCSPRSGDLSVYWYQQSLDQGLQFLIQYYNGEERAKGNILERFSAQQFPDLHSELNLSSLELGDSALYFCASSARLAGSYNEQFFGPGTRLTVL.

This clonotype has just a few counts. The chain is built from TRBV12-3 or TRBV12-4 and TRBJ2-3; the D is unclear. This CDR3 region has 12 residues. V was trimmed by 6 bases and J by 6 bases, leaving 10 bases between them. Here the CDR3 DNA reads TGTGCCAGCAGATTTGGTGTGGATACGCAGTATTTT. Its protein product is CASRFGVDTQYF.